Listed here are 8 T cell receptor beta chains from one sample, sequenced in a study of beta chain features in type 1 diabetes. Study conclusions and caveats: TCRB CDR3s from Type 1 diabetes patients were moderately but significantly shorter in all four CD4+ subsets.

The authors reverse transcribed all of the isolated RNA, so sequencing captured expressed TCRB transcripts. The protocol was immunoSEQ multiplex PCR, while the TCRdb copy is restricted to in-frame clones and leaves out a portion. The sample shows hundreds of thousands of clones, roughly 13% of them seen only once. The antigens of these receptors remain unknown. The sample was naive CD4+ T cells from blood. These receptors were collected from a woman aged 18-35 years with type 1 diabetes.

J is TRBJ2-5 and V is TRBV7-9; weak D call: TRBD2 (5 bases). Trimming stripped 1 base from V and 5 bases from J, with 14 bases between. CDR3 length equals 15 residues. CDR1 and CDR2 (germline): SEHNR, FQNEAQ (reference sequence). The CDR3 spells CASSLDTIRGETQYF. CDR3 nucleotide sequence: TGTGCCAGCAGCTTAGATACTATTCGCGGGGAGACCCAGTACTTC.

This clone was seen a few times. The V gene is TRBV11-2, the J gene TRBJ2-7; 7 bases are shared with TRBD1. Losses at the gene ends were 6 bases for V and 1 base for J; bases not matched to a gene: 6. Germline loops: CDR1 SGHAT, CDR2 FQNNGV. This CDR3 comprises 14 residues. Written as DNA, the CDR3 is TGTGCCAGCAGGGGACAGTACTTTTCCTACGAGCAGTACTTC. This sequence encodes CASRGQYFSYEQYF.

The chain employs TRBV28 and TRBJ2-2; D gene uncertain. This CDR3 is built from 14 residues. V was shortened by 3 bases and J by 6 bases, with 11 bases between the two germline ends. Germline V gene sequence: CDR1 MDHEN, CDR2 SYDVKM. CDR3 in amino acids: CASSLYRVAGELFF. The DNA of the CDR3 is TGTGCCAGCAGTTTGTACCGGGTGGCCGGGGAGCTGTTTTTT.

The gene calls are TRBV14 and TRBJ2-5; the match to TRBD1 covers 7 bases. The germline V gene has CDR1 SGHDN and CDR2 FVKESK. The CDR3 length is 15 residues. J gave up 3 bases and V 4 bases, and 8 bases lay outside the gene matches. CDR3: CASSPRQGTKETQYF. In DNA form, the CDR3 reads TGTGCCAGCAGCCCTAGACAGGGAACGAAAGAGACCCAGTACTTC. Combining the CDR3 with reference TRBV14 and TRBJ2-5 gives the whole variable domain EAGVTQFPSHSVIEKGQTVTLRCDPISGHDNLYWYRRVMGKEIKFLLHFVKESKQDESGMPNNRFLAERTGGTYSTLKVQPAELEDSGVYFCASSPRQGTKETQYFGPGTRLLVL.

This clone was seen a few times. The chain joins TRBV6-4 to TRBJ2-7; D unclear. The germline V gene encodes CDR1 MRHNA and CDR2 SNTAGT. The CDR3 consists of 14 residues. The germline V and J ends were trimmed by 4 bases and 0 bases, with 10 bases remaining between them. The CDR3 nucleotides read TGTGCCAGCAGTGCTGACTCTGGCTCCTACGAGCAGTACTTC. Its translation is CASSADSGSYEQYF.

The gene calls are TRBV7-2 and TRBJ2-7; a weak D match, TRBD1 (9 bases). This CDR3 region has 18 residues. Germline CDR1 and CDR2: SGHTA and FQGNSA. The V and J ends lost 1 base and 4 bases respectively, with 23 bases between them. The CDR3 here is CASSLGPGGGQGAYEQYF. Written as DNA, the CDR3 is TGTGCCAGCAGCTTAGGTCCCGGGGGGGGACAGGGTGCGTACGAGCAGTACTTC.

This clone showed up just a few times. This specimen includes other DNA sequences encoding the same CDR3. This chain connects TRBV7-9 to TRBJ2-1; unclear D gene. This CDR3 has 14 residues. Trimming shortened V by 2 bases and J by 4 bases, and 9 bases separated the two germline ends. Germline loops: CDR1 SEHNR, CDR2 FQNEAQ (reference sequence). Here the CDR3 reads CASSLSISYNEQFF. CDR3 DNA: TGTGCCAGCAGCTTATCCATCAGTTACAATGAGCAGTTCTTC.

This CDR3 is CASSLVQRGPYEQYF. DNA of the CDR3: TGTGCCAGCAGTTTAGTCCAGCGGGGGCCCTACGAGCAGTACTTC. This sequence joins TRBV27 and TRBJ2-7, with 8 bases lining up with TRBD2. The CDR3 is made up of 15 amino acids. After removal of 2 bases from V and 2 bases from J, the junction contained 5 bases not matched to a gene. CDR1 and CDR2 (germline): MNHEY, SMNVEV (reference sequence).